One and the same sample provided the 27 T cell receptor beta chains below, sequenced in a study of T cells in localized non-small cell lung cancer. The method was immunoSEQ multiplex PCR; TCRdb's version includes in-frame clones alone and lacks a portion of them. The repertoire includes over 20,000 clones, 86% of them detected once, and roughly 6.2% sits in the top ten. Specimen: peripheral blood, collected before any cancer treatment. The receptor source for this set is a male donor at least 60 years old with stage II squamous cell lung carcinoma.

The rearrangement links TRBV5-1 to TRBJ2-7, with D possibly being TRBD2 (7 bases). The CDR3 loop spans 16 amino acids. V lost 3 bases and J lost 0, with 16 bases in between. Germline CDR1 is SGHRS and CDR2 is YFSETQ. The CDR3 loop is CASSSGRGALSYEQYF. Here the CDR3 DNA reads TGCGCCAGCAGCTCGGGGAGGGGGGCTCTCTCCTACGAGCAGTACTTC.

V usage is TRBV30 and J usage is TRBJ2-4, with D hard to call. CDR1 and CDR2 from the germline V gene are GTSNPN and SVGIG (reference sequence). Trimming stripped 2 bases from V and 0 bases from J, with 5 bases between. This CDR3 is built from 13 residues. CDR3 DNA: TGTGCCTGGAGTCCGGTAGCCAAAAACATTCAGTACTTC. It codes for CAWSPVAKNIQYF.

This sequence joins TRBV5-1 and TRBJ2-3; the D gene is possibly TRBD1 (5 bases). This CDR3 region has 13 residues. In germline, CDR1 is SGHRS, CDR2 YFSETQ. The V end lost 3 bases, the J end lost 1 base, and 6 bases lay between the germline ends. The CDR3 nucleotides read TGCGCCAGCAGCTCAGGGCGCACAGATACGCAGTATTTT. It yields the protein CASSSGRTDTQYF.

The gene calls are TRBV10-3 and TRBJ1-6, with TRBD1 identical over 8 bases. The V and J ends lost 6 bases and 7 bases, in that order; junction bases with no gene match: 5. The CDR3 sequence is 14 residues long. Germline CDR1 reads ENHRY; CDR2 reads SYGVKD. The CDR3 bases are TGTGCCATCAGCCCGGGACAGGCAAATTCACCCCTCCACTTT. Its translation: CAISPGQANSPLHF.

The gene calls are TRBV30 and TRBJ1-1, with a possible D match to TRBD1 (5 bases). Between the trimmed V and J ends, which lost 4 bases and 2 bases, there was a span of 11 bases. CDR1 is GTSNPN and CDR2 is SVGIG in the germline V gene (reference sequence). The CDR3 covers 13 residues. CDR3 in DNA: TGTGCCTGGAACCCGACAGTAAACACTGAAGCTTTCTTT. Translated: CAWNPTVNTEAFF.

The V gene is TRBV5-4, the J gene TRBJ2-2; D perhaps matches TRBD2 (6 bases). The CDR3 loop spans 16 amino acids. V was cut by 4 bases and J by 3 bases, with 16 bases left in between. Germline-derived CDR1 and CDR2 are SGHNT and YYREEE (reference sequence). CDR3 sequence (DNA): TGTGCCAGCAGCGCGGGGAGTCCGAGAGACACCGGGGAGCTGTTTTTT. Encoded protein: CASSAGSPRDTGELFF.

V is TRBV7-8 and J is TRBJ1-2; 11 bases fit TRBD1. Trimming cost V 1 base and J 7 bases; bases outside gene matches: 2. The CDR3 runs 14 residues. Germline values: CDR1 SGHVS, CDR2 FQNEAQ. The CDR3 loop reads CASSLGTGGFGYTF. The CDR3 nucleotides are TGTGCCAGCAGCTTAGGGACAGGGGGCTTTGGCTACACCTTC.

This rearrangement joins TRBV5-6 to TRBJ1-1; 7 bases fit TRBD1. V lost 2 bases and J lost 0; bases outside the gene matches: 4. This CDR3 is 15 amino acids long. Germline V gene sequence: CDR1 SGHDT, CDR2 YYEEEE. CDR3 in DNA: TGTGCCAGCAGCTTCCCGGACAGGCTGAACACTGAAGCTTTCTTT. It is translated as CASSFPDRLNTEAFF.

This chain joins TRBV18 and TRBJ1-2, with D unresolved. Trimming removed 3 bases from V and 7 bases from J, with 9 bases in between. CDR1 is KGHSH and CDR2 is LQKENI in the germline V gene. This CDR3 is built from 12 residues. CDR3: CASSPRAGGYTF. The CDR3 DNA sequence: TGTGCCAGCTCACCGAGGGCGGGTGGCTACACCTTC.

This clone was seen once. The chain joins TRBV5-1 to TRBJ1-5; 10 bases map to TRBD1. Germline values: CDR1 SGHRS, CDR2 YFSETQ. The CDR3 length is 15 residues. J was trimmed by 3 bases and V by 3 bases; bases with no gene match: 3. CDR3: CASSSGTGDNQPQHF. In DNA form, the CDR3 reads TGCGCCAGCAGCTCCGGGACAGGGGACAATCAGCCCCAGCATTTT.

V is TRBV10-2 and J is TRBJ1-2, with a weak D call TRBD1 (6 bases). CDR1 WSHSY and CDR2 SAAADI come from the germline V gene. Trimming shortened V by 0 bases and J by 6 bases, and 8 bases separated the two germline ends. The CDR3 runs to 13 residues. This chain's CDR3 is CASSESGADGYTF. The CDR3 DNA reads as TGCGCCAGCAGTGAGTCGGGGGCCGATGGCTACACCTTC.

V gene TRBV11-3 combines with J gene TRBJ2-5; D could derive from TRBD1 or TRBD2 (5 bases each). This CDR3 comprises 14 residues. V was pared by 1 base and J by 8 bases, with 14 bases between. Germline-derived CDR1 and CDR2 are SGHNT and YENEEA. The CDR3 loop reads CASSLGGPETTQYF. The CDR3 nucleotides read TGTGCCAGCAGCTTAGGGGGACCGGAGACTACCCAGTACTTC.

The chain combines TRBV7-2 with TRBJ2-5, with D hard to call. The V gene lost 1 base and the J gene lost 4 bases, with 10 bases spanning the gap. The CDR3 is 14 residues long. Germline lookup yields CDR1 SGHTA and CDR2 FQGNSA. The CDR3, as DNA: TGTGCCAGCAGCTTAGTCCCTGTAAGAGAGACCCAGTACTTC. Encoded protein: CASSLVPVRETQYF.

CDR3 bases: TGTGCCAGCAGTGCCAGTAGCTCCTATAATTCACCCCTCCACTTT. Its translation is CASSASSSYNSPLHF. The chain combines TRBV6-1 with TRBJ1-6, with D hard to call. V was cut by 4 bases and J by 0 bases, with 7 bases left in between. Germline assignment: CDR1 MNHNS and CDR2 SASEGT. The CDR3 sequence is 15 residues long.

This chain uses TRBV2 with TRBJ2-7; TRBD2 aligns across 9 bases. The germline gives CDR1 SNHLY, CDR2 FYNNEI. The CDR3 has 14 amino acids. V was clipped by 6 bases and J by 7 bases; unmatched bases: 10. DNA of the CDR3: TGTGCCAGCAGCATAGCGGGAGAGGGAGCGGAGCAGTACTTC. Amino acids: CASSIAGEGAEQYF. The variable domain in full, with the rest retrieved from reference TRBV2 and TRBJ2-7, is EPEVTQTPSHQVTQMGQEVILRCVPISNHLYFYWYRQILGQKVEFLVSFYNNEISEKSEIFDDQFSVERPDGSNFTLKIRSTKLEDSAMYFCASSIAGEGAEQYFGPGTRLTVT.

The J gene is TRBJ2-7, the V gene TRBV2; D may correspond to TRBD1 or TRBD2 (5 bases each). CDR1 and CDR2 (germline): SNHLY, FYNNEI. The CDR3 length is 13 residues. The V gene lost 5 bases and the J gene lost 3 bases, with 11 bases spanning the gap. The CDR3 region has the DNA TGTGCCAGCAGTCGAGACAGCGGCTACGAGCAGTACTTC. It specifies CASSRDSGYEQYF.

The chain employs TRBV7-2 and TRBJ1-4, with D perhaps matching TRBD1 (6 bases). This CDR3 has 14 amino acids. Trimming left V 5 bases short and J 0 bases short, with 7 bases between. Germline-derived CDR1 and CDR2 are SGHTA and FQGNSA. CDR3 sequence: CASSRTATNEKLFF. The DNA for the CDR3 is TGTGCCAGCAGCCGGACAGCAACTAATGAAAAACTGTTTTTT.

The chain links TRBV11-3 to TRBJ2-3; no firm D call. V shed 3 bases and J shed 0 bases, with 10 bases lying between them. Germline CDR1 reads SGHNT; CDR2 reads YENEEA. This CDR3 has 15 amino acids. DNA for the CDR3: TGTGCCAGCAGCTTGGGCACCGCTAGCACAGATACGCAGTATTTT. The encoded protein is CASSLGTASTDTQYF.

Written as DNA, the CDR3 is TGTGCCAGCAGCTTAGCGAGGGGGGAGACCCAGTACTTC. Its translation: CASSLARGETQYF. The V gene is TRBV7-2, the J gene TRBJ2-5; TRBD1 is a possible D gene (6 bases). The V end was cut by 0 bases, the J end by 5 bases, with 7 bases between. The CDR3 consists of 13 residues. Germline loops: CDR1 SGHTA, CDR2 FQGNSA.

This clone was observed a few times. This chain connects TRBV19 to TRBJ1-5, with 7 bases matching TRBD1. The germline gives CDR1 LNHDA, CDR2 SQIVND (reference sequence). This CDR3 spans 13 amino acids. V lost 5 bases and J lost 5; bases outside the gene matches: 3. CDR3 amino acids: CASSLRGDQPQHF. As DNA, the CDR3 is TGTGCCAGTAGTCTCAGGGGGGATCAGCCCCAGCATTTT. The full variable domain, its missing parts supplied by reference TRBV19 and TRBJ1-5, is DGGITQSPKYLFRKEGQNVTLSCEQNLNHDAMYWYRQDPGQGLRLIYYSQIVNDFQKGDIAEGYSVSREKKESFPLTVTSAQKNPTAFYLCASSLRGDQPQHFGDGTRLSIL.

The chain joins TRBV19 to TRBJ1-1; D not resolved. The CDR3 length is 14 residues. The germline V gene has CDR1 LNHDA and CDR2 SQIVND (reference sequence). V was shortened by 2 bases and J by 1 base, with 8 bases between the two germline ends. This CDR3 is CASSIRGQNTEAFF. The CDR3 DNA reads as TGTGCCAGTAGTATACGTGGGCAGAACACTGAAGCTTTCTTT.

The V and J genes are TRBV11-2 and TRBJ2-3, with a tentative D call TRBD1 (5 bases). V was shortened by 2 bases and J by 5 bases, with 5 bases between the two germline ends. Germline V gives CDR1 SGHAT, CDR2 FQNNGV. The CDR3 contains 12 residues. The DNA for the CDR3 is TGTGCCAGCAGCTTACAGGGAGATACGCAGTATTTT. Translating gives CASSLQGDTQYF.

CDR3 in DNA: TGCGCCAGCAGCCACACTAGCGGGAGGACAGATACGCAGTATTTT. This translates into CASSHTSGRTDTQYF. This sequence joins TRBV4-3 and TRBJ2-3; 12 bases map to TRBD2. Germline loops: CDR1 LGHNA, CDR2 YSLEER. J lost 3 bases, V lost 3 bases, and 1 base had no gene match. The CDR3 has 15 residues.

V usage is TRBV19 and J usage is TRBJ1-1, with 8 bases aligning to TRBD1. The CDR3 is 15 amino acids. Per the germline V gene, CDR1 is LNHDA and CDR2 is SQIVND (reference sequence). The J segment lost 2 bases and the V segment lost 1 base, leaving 3 bases of the junction unmatched. The CDR3 reads CASSIAGGVNTEAFF. The CDR3, as DNA: TGTGCCAGTAGTATAGCAGGGGGCGTCAACACTGAAGCTTTCTTT.

The V gene is TRBV19, the J gene TRBJ1-1, with D possibly TRBD1 on 5 matching bases. The CDR3 has 14 amino acids. The germline V gene encodes CDR1 LNHDA and CDR2 SQIVND (reference sequence). V lost 3 bases and J lost 0, with 8 bases in between. The CDR3 is CASSMRGLNTEAFF. The DNA for the CDR3 is TGTGCCAGTAGTATGAGGGGATTGAACACTGAAGCTTTCTTT.

The chain couples TRBV2 to TRBJ2-2; D gene uncertain. The germline V and J ends were trimmed by 4 bases and 4 bases, with 4 bases remaining between them. The CDR3 length is 12 residues. Germline V lookup: CDR1 SNHLY, CDR2 FYNNEI. Here the CDR3 DNA reads TGTGCCAGCAGTGTGGGCACCGGGGAGCTGTTTTTT. Its protein product is CASSVGTGELFF.

The chain links TRBV4-3 to TRBJ2-1; no definite D call. CDR1 LGHNA and CDR2 YSLEER come from the germline V gene. V lost 0 bases and J 0 bases, leaving 6 bases between the germline ends. The CDR3 length is 15 residues. Here the CDR3 reads CASSQDWSSYNEQFF. The CDR3 DNA reads TGCGCCAGCAGCCAAGACTGGAGCTCCTACAATGAGCAGTTCTTC.